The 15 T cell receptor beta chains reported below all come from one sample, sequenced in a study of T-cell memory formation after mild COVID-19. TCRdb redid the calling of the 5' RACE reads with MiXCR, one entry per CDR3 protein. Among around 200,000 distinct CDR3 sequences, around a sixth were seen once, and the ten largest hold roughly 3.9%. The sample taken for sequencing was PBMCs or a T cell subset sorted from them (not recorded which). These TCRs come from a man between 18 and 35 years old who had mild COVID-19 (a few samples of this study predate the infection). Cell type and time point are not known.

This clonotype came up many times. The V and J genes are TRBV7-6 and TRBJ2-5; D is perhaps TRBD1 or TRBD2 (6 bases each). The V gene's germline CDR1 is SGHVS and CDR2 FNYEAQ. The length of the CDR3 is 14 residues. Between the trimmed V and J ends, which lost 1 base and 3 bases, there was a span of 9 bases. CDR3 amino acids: CASSLEGGKETQYF. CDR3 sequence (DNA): TGTGCCAGCAGCTTAGAGGGGGGTAAAGAGACCCAGTACTTC. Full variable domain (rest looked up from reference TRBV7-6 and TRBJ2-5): GAGVSQSPRYKVTKRGQDVALRCDPISGHVSLYWYRQALGQGPEFLTYFNYEAQQDKSGLPNDRFSAERPEGSISTLTIQRTEQRDSAMYRCASSLEGGKETQYFGPGTRLLVL.

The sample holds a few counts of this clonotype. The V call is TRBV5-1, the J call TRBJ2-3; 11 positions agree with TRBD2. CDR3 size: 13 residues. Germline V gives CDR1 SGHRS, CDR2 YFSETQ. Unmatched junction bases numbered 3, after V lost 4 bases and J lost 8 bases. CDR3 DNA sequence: TGCGCCAGCAGCGGGACTAGCGGTCGTACGCAGTATTTT. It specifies CASSGTSGRTQYF. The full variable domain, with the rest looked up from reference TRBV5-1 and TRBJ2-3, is KAGVTQTPRYLIKTRGQQVTLSCSPISGHRSVSWYQQTPGQGLQFLFEYFSETQRNKGNFPGRFSGRQFSNSRSEMNVSTLELGDSALYLCASSGTSGRTQYFGPGTRLTVL.

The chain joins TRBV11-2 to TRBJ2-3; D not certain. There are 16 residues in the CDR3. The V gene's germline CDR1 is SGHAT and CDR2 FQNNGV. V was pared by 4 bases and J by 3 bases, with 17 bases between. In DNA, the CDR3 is TGTGCCAGCAGCTCATTACCGGGTTCTAGGACAGATACGCAGTATTTT. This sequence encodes CASSSLPGSRTDTQYF.

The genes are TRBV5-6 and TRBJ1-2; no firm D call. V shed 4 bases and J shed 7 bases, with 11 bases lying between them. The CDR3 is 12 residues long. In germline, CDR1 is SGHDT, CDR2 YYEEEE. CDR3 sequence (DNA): TGTGCCAGCAGCCCGGTACCGGGTGGCTACACCTTC. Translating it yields CASSPVPGGYTF.

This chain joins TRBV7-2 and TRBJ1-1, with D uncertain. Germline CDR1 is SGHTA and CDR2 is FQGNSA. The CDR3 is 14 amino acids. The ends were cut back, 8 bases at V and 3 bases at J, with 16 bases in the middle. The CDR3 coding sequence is TGTGCCAGCGGGAGAGGGTATTCAGACACTGAAGCTTTCTTT. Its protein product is CASGRGYSDTEAFF.

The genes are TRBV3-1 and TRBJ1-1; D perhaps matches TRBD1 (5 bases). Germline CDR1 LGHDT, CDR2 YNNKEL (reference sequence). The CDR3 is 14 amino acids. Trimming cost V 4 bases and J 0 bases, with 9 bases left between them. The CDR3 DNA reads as TGTGCCAGCAGCCCCAGGGATATGAACACTGAAGCTTTCTTT. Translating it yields CASSPRDMNTEAFF.

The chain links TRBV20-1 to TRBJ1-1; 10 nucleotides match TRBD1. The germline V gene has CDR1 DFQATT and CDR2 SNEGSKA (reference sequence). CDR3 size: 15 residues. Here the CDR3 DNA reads TGCAGGGTGCGGATCCGTGGGACAGGGGAGACTGAAGCTTTCTTT. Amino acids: CRVRIRGTGETEAFF.

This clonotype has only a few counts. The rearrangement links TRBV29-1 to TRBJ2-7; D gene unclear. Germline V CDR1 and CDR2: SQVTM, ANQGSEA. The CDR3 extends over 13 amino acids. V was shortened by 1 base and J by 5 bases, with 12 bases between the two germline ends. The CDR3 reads CSVEGQVEDEQYF. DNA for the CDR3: TGCAGCGTTGAAGGGCAGGTTGAGGACGAGCAGTACTTC.

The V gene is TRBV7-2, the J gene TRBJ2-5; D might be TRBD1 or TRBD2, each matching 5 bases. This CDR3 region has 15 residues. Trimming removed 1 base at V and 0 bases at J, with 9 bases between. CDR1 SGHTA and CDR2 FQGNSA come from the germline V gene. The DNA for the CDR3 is TGTGCCAGCAGCTTAGGGGACCGGTACCAAGAGACCCAGTACTTC. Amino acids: CASSLGDRYQETQYF.

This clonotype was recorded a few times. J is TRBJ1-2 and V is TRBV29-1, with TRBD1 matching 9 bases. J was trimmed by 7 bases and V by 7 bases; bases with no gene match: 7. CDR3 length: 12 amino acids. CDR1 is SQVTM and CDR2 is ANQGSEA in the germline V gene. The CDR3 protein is CSAQGALGGYTF. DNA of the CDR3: TGCAGCGCACAGGGGGCGCTTGGTGGCTACACCTTC. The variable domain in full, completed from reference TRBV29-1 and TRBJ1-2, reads SAVISQKPSRDICQRGTSLTIQCQVDSQVTMMFWYRQQPGQSLTLIATANQGSEATYESGFVIDKFPISRPNLTFSTLTVSNMSPEDSSIYLCSAQGALGGYTFGSGTRLTVV.

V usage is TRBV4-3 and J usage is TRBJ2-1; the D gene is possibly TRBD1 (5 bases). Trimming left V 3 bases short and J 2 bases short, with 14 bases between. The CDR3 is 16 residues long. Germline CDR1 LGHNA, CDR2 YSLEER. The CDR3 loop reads CASSQEQVPPYNEQFF. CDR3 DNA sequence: TGCGCCAGCAGCCAGGAACAGGTCCCTCCCTACAATGAGCAGTTCTTC.

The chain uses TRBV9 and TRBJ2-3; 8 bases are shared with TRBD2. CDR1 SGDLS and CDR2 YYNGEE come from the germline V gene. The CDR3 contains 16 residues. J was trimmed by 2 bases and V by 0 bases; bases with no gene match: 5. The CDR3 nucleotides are TGTGCCAGCAGCGTAGGAGCGGGGGACTCCACAGATACGCAGTATTTT. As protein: CASSVGAGDSTDTQYF.

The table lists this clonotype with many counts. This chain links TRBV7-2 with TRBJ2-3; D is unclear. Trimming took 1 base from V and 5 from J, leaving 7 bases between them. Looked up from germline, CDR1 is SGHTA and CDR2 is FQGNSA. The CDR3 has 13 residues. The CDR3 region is CASSLDIRDTQYF. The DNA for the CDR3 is TGTGCCAGCAGCTTAGATATTAGAGATACGCAGTATTTT.

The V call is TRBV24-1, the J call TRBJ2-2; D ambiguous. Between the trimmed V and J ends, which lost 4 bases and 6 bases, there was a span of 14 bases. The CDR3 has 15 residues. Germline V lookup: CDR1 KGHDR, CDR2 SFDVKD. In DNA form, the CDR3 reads TGTGCCACCAGTGACGCTCTACATAGTTCCGGGGAGCTGTTTTTT. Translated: CATSDALHSSGELFF.

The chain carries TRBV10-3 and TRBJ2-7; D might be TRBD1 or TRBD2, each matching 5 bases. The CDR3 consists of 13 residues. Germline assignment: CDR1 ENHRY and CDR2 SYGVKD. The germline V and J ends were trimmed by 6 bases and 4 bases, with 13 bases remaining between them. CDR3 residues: CAIRAGTEYEQYV. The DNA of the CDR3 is TGTGCCATCAGGGCCGGGACGGAATACGAGCAGTACGTC.